This entry describes one T cell receptor (beta chain). The sample originates from a study of blood T cell repertoires in COVID-19. Study as a whole: Samples representing acute and convalescent COVID-19 were sourced from the United States, Italy and Spain.

Trimming cost V 6 bases and J 4 bases, with 8 bases left between them. The CDR3 contains 11 residues. Germline lookup yields CDR1 DFQATT and CDR2 SNEGSKA (reference sequence). Clones were sequenced by immunoSEQ multiplex PCR, and TCRdb holds only the in-frame ones, with some missing. The sample contains about 220,000 clones, 70% to 90% of which appear only once. This rearrangement joins TRBV20-1 to TRBJ2-3, with D uncertain. This receptor was taken from a man aged 50 to 60 who had recovered from COVID-19. Sequenced: peripheral blood. CDR3 sequence (DNA): TGCAGTGCCCGTCCGGCAGATACGCAGTATTTT. Amino acids: CSARPADTQYF.